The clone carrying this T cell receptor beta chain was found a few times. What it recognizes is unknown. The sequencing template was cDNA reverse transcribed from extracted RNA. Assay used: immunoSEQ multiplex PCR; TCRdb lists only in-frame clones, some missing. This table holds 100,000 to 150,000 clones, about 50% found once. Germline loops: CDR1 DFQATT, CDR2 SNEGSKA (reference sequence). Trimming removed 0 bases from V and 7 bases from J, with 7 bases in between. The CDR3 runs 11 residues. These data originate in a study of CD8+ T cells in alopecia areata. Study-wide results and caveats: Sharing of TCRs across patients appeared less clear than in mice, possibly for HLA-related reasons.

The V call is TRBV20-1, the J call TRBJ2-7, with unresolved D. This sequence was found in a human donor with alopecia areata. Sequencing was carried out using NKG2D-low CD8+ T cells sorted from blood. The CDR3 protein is CSARDELEQYF. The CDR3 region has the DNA TGCAGTGCTAGAGATGAGCTGGAGCAGTACTTC.